Listed below are T cell receptor beta chains from one sample, sequenced in a study of blood T cell repertoires in COVID-19. Measured with immunoSEQ multiplex PCR; TCRdb has only the in-frame clones, and not every one. Of nearly 65,000 clones listed, about 86% are singletons. The sequencing input was peripheral blood. The receptors originated from a human donor in a cohort sampled during active COVID-19. The CDR3 runs from the conserved cysteine through the conserved F or W. The order of the fields is clone size, D gene, J gene, V gene, CDR3 protein, CDR3 DNA. D genes are given only for firm matches. Not all rows give a size; the values are once, few, many and, for expanded clones, a class.

clone_size: .
d_call: TRBD2
j_call: TRBJ2-1
v_call: TRBV28
cdr3_aa: CASPPSGRRLRDEQFF
cdr3_nt: TGTGCCAGCCCACCTAGCGGGAGAAGGTTGAGGGATGAGCAGTTCTTC

clone_size: few
d_call: .
j_call: TRBJ2-4
v_call: TRBV21-1
cdr3_aa: CASSKARAKNIQYF
cdr3_nt: TGTGCCAGCAGCAAAGCCAGGGCCAAAAACATTCAGTACTTC

clone_size: .
d_call: TRBD1
j_call: TRBJ2-7
v_call: TRBV6-2/TRBV6-3
cdr3_aa: CASSFPRTGIYEQYF
cdr3_nt: TGTGCCAGCAGTTTCCCAAGGACAGGAATCTACGAGCAGTACTTC

clone_size: .
d_call: TRBD1
j_call: TRBJ2-7
v_call: TRBV27
cdr3_aa: CASSWTGGAYEQYF
cdr3_nt: TGTGCCAGCAGTTGGACAGGGGGCGCCTACGAGCAGTACTTC

clone_size: .
d_call: .
j_call: TRBJ2-3
v_call: TRBV9
cdr3_aa: CASSVAGLVADTQYF
cdr3_nt: TGTGCCAGCAGCGTAGCGGGGTTGGTGGCAGATACGCAGTATTTT

clone_size: .
d_call: .
j_call: TRBJ1-5
v_call: TRBV9
cdr3_aa: CASSVAPTQPQHF
cdr3_nt: TGTGCCAGCAGCGTAGCACCGACACAGCCCCAGCATTTT

clone_size: .
d_call: .
j_call: TRBJ2-2
v_call: TRBV30
cdr3_aa: CAWSGDSTGELFF
cdr3_nt: TGTGCCTGGAGTGGAGACAGCACCGGGGAGCTGTTTTTT

clone_size: .
d_call: .
j_call: TRBJ1-6
v_call: TRBV7-9
cdr3_aa: CASSSPGSSYNSPLHF
cdr3_nt: TGTGCCAGCAGCTCCCCAGGAAGCTCCTATAATTCACCCCTCCACTTT

clone_size: .
d_call: .
j_call: TRBJ2-3
v_call: TRBV7-2
cdr3_aa: CASSSGLRGQYF
cdr3_nt: TGTGCCAGCAGCTCGGGACTTCGGGGGCAGTATTTT

clone_size: .
d_call: .
j_call: TRBJ2-6
v_call: TRBV7-8
cdr3_aa: CASSPRTNTFLGANVLTF
cdr3_nt: TGTGCCAGCAGCCCGCGGACTAATACTTTTCTTGGGGCCAACGTCCTGACTTTC

clone_size: .
d_call: .
j_call: TRBJ2-7
v_call: TRBV7-9
cdr3_aa: CASSSVSGVDEQYF
cdr3_nt: TGTGCCAGCAGCTCCGTTTCGGGGGTGGACGAGCAGTACTTC

clone_size: .
d_call: TRBD2
j_call: TRBJ2-1
v_call: TRBV27
cdr3_aa: CASSSIRDYGDNEQFF
cdr3_nt: TGTGCCAGCAGTTCGATCCGGGACTATGGGGATAATGAGCAGTTCTTC

clone_size: few
d_call: TRBD1
j_call: TRBJ2-7
v_call: TRBV7-9
cdr3_aa: CASSPGQGTYEQYF
cdr3_nt: TGTGCCAGCAGCCCAGGACAGGGGACCTACGAGCAGTACTTC

clone_size: .
d_call: .
j_call: TRBJ2-1
v_call: TRBV6-5
cdr3_aa: CASSYGSSSYNEQFF
cdr3_nt: TGTGCCAGCAGTTACGGTTCGAGCTCCTACAATGAGCAGTTCTTC

clone_size: few
d_call: TRBD1
j_call: TRBJ2-7
v_call: TRBV5-1
cdr3_aa: CASSVGTGGYEQYF
cdr3_nt: TGCGCCAGCAGCGTCGGGACAGGGGGCTACGAGCAGTACTTC

clone_size: .
d_call: TRBD1
j_call: TRBJ1-1
v_call: TRBV5-1
cdr3_aa: CASRYIQGAETEAFF
cdr3_nt: TGCGCCAGCAGATACATCCAGGGGGCCGAGACTGAAGCTTTCTTT

clone_size: .
d_call: TRBD1
j_call: TRBJ1-3
v_call: TRBV28
cdr3_aa: CASSLYRGEDTIYF
cdr3_nt: TGTGCCAGCAGTTTATACAGGGGGGAAGACACCATATATTTT

clone_size: .
d_call: .
j_call: TRBJ1-2
v_call: TRBV19
cdr3_aa: CASSIDSRQTLGYTF
cdr3_nt: TGTGCCAGTAGTATAGACTCCAGACAGACCTTAGGCTACACCTTC

clone_size: .
d_call: TRBD1
j_call: TRBJ1-1
v_call: TRBV5-1
cdr3_aa: CASSLGGTGRGTEAFF
cdr3_nt: TGCGCCAGCAGCCTGGGGGGGACAGGGAGAGGGACTGAAGCTTTCTTT

clone_size: .
d_call: TRBD1
j_call: TRBJ1-1
v_call: TRBV4-2
cdr3_aa: CASSRQGPQGDTEAFF
cdr3_nt: TGTGCCAGCAGCCGACAAGGTCCCCAGGGGGACACTGAAGCTTTCTTT

clone_size: few
d_call: TRBD2
j_call: TRBJ2-7
v_call: TRBV30
cdr3_aa: CAADPLSGSYEQYF
cdr3_nt: TGTGCCGCAGATCCACTTAGCGGGAGCTACGAGCAGTACTTC

clone_size: .
d_call: TRBD1
j_call: TRBJ1-5
v_call: TRBV6-2/TRBV6-3
cdr3_aa: CASSLLRGTGNQPQHF
cdr3_nt: TGTGCCAGCAGCTTACTTCGGGGGACAGGCAATCAGCCCCAGCATTTT

clone_size: once
d_call: .
j_call: TRBJ1-1
v_call: TRBV9
cdr3_aa: CASGGGRATGRDTEAFF
cdr3_nt: TGTGCCAGCGGAGGGGGGAGGGCAACTGGTCGGGACACTGAAGCTTTCTTT

clone_size: .
d_call: .
j_call: TRBJ1-4
v_call: TRBV6-6
cdr3_aa: CASSYPGTNEKLFF
cdr3_nt: TGTGCCAGCAGTTACCCCGGGACTAATGAAAAACTGTTTTTT

clone_size: once
d_call: .
j_call: TRBJ2-1
v_call: TRBV11-2
cdr3_aa: CASSLYDIYNEQFF
cdr3_nt: TGTGCCAGCAGCTTATATGACATCTACAATGAGCAGTTCTTC

clone_size: .
d_call: .
j_call: TRBJ2-2
v_call: TRBV5-6
cdr3_aa: CASSSRLAGELFF
cdr3_nt: TGTGCCAGCAGCTCCCGACTAGCCGGGGAGCTGTTTTTT

clone_size: .
d_call: .
j_call: TRBJ1-1
v_call: TRBV29-1
cdr3_aa: CSVARNTEAFF
cdr3_nt: TGCAGCGTTGCGCGGAACACTGAAGCTTTCTTT

clone_size: .
d_call: .
j_call: TRBJ2-2
v_call: TRBV5-8
cdr3_aa: CASSPTGTTGELFF
cdr3_nt: TGTGCCAGCAGCCCGACAGGGACTACCGGGGAGCTGTTTTTT

clone_size: .
d_call: TRBD2
j_call: TRBJ2-1
v_call: TRBV11-3
cdr3_aa: CASSPRGLAGDHEQFF
cdr3_nt: TGTGCCAGCAGCCCTAGGGGACTAGCGGGAGATCATGAGCAGTTCTTC

clone_size: .
d_call: .
j_call: TRBJ2-5
v_call: TRBV5-1
cdr3_aa: CASSLSGEETQYF
cdr3_nt: TGCGCCAGCAGCTTATCAGGGGAGGAGACCCAGTACTTC

clone_size: few
d_call: TRBD2
j_call: TRBJ2-7
v_call: TRBV20-1
cdr3_aa: CSASLASGYEQYF
cdr3_nt: TGCAGTGCTAGTTTGGCTAGCGGGTACGAGCAGTACTTC

clone_size: .
d_call: TRBD1
j_call: TRBJ1-6
v_call: TRBV7-2
cdr3_aa: CASSLEGGGTGRSPLHF
cdr3_nt: TGTGCCAGCAGCTTAGAGGGGGGCGGGACAGGCCGTTCACCCCTCCACTTT